These 10 T cell receptor beta chains came from one sample sequenced in a study of blood T cell repertoires in COVID-19. Produced via immunoSEQ multiplex PCR; TCRdb's table is partial and in-frame only. Of roughly 150,000 clones listed, around 84% are singletons. Sample: peripheral blood. Receptor source: an elderly woman with acute or convalescent COVID-19.

This chain links TRBV6-5 with TRBJ1-2; D gene uncertain. The CDR3 totals 12 residues. The germline V and J ends were trimmed by 5 bases and 1 base, with 5 bases remaining between them. Germline V gene data show CDR1 as MNHEY and CDR2 as SVGAGI. CDR3 nucleotide sequence: TGTGCCAGCAGTCCCTATAACTATGGCTACACCTTC. Translated, it gives CASSPYNYGYTF.

The J gene is TRBJ2-1, the V gene TRBV12-3 or TRBV12-4; 7 bases fit TRBD1. The V and J ends lost 6 bases and 9 bases, in that order; junction bases with no gene match: 8. CDR3 length: 13 amino acids. The CDR3 DNA is TGTGCCAGCAGCCCACAAAGGGGGCTTGAGCAGTTCTTC. It codes for CASSPQRGLEQFF.

V gene TRBV29-1 combines with J gene TRBJ2-5, with D possibly matching TRBD2 (7 bases). CDR1 and CDR2 (germline): SQVTM, ANQGSEA. The CDR3 length is 16 residues. Here the CDR3 reads CRGGEGGGVGFETQYF. In DNA form, the CDR3 reads TGCCGCGGCGGGGAGGGGGGGGGCGTAGGTTTTGAGACCCAGTACTTC. The complete variable domain, with remaining parts taken from reference TRBV29-1 and TRBJ2-5, reads SAVISQKPSRDICQRGTSLTIQCQVDSQVTMMFWYRQQPGQSLTLIATANQGSEATYESGFVIDKFPISRPNLTFSTLTVSNMSPEDSSIYLCRGGEGGGVGFETQYFGPGTRLLVL.

The chain has TRBV7-9 and TRBJ2-7; D is unclear. The V end was cut by 5 bases, the J end by 4 bases, with 9 bases between. This CDR3 contains 12 residues. In germline, CDR1 is SEHNR, CDR2 FQNEAQ (reference sequence). CDR3 DNA sequence: TGTGCCAGCAGCAGGGTCGAGTACGAGCAGTACTTC. This gives the protein CASSRVEYEQYF.

The chain uses TRBV5-1 and TRBJ1-4; D is perhaps TRBD1 (6 bases). Trimming pared 1 base from V and 0 bases from J, leaving 7 bases between. The germline V gene has CDR1 SGHRS and CDR2 YFSETQ. The CDR3 totals 15 residues. The CDR3 nucleotides read TGCGCCAGCAGCTTGCAGGGGACAACTAATGAAAAACTGTTTTTT. Translated: CASSLQGTTNEKLFF.

The V and J genes are TRBV9 and TRBJ2-1, with D possibly TRBD2 on 7 matching bases. Trimming pared 0 bases from V and 4 bases from J, leaving 14 bases between. In germline, CDR1 is SGDLS, CDR2 YYNGEE. The CDR3 length is 16 residues. As DNA, the CDR3 is TGTGCCAGCAGCGTAGTGGCGGGGGCCGTATACAATGAGCAGTTCTTC. This codes for CASSVVAGAVYNEQFF.

The chain is built from TRBV6-5 and TRBJ1-1, with 9 bases matching TRBD1. In germline, CDR1 is MNHEY, CDR2 SVGAGI. The CDR3 length is 13 residues. J lost 5 bases, V lost 6 bases, and 4 bases had no gene match. CDR3 DNA: TGTGCCAGCAGCTCTGACAGGGGGACTGAAGCTTTCTTT. It specifies CASSSDRGTEAFF.

This chain uses TRBV28 with TRBJ2-1, with 10 nucleotides matching TRBD1. The CDR3 totals 13 residues. Germline V gene sequence: CDR1 MDHEN, CDR2 SYDVKM. Trimming removed 5 bases from V and 8 bases from J; junction bases left unmatched: 3. The CDR3, as DNA: TGTGCCAGCAGTATCGACAGGGGGCATGAGCAGTTCTTC. Amino acids: CASSIDRGHEQFF.

A few counts support this clone. This chain joins TRBV5-3 and TRBJ1-2; 8 nucleotides match TRBD1. TRBV5-3 is classed as an ORF, of uncertain function. The J segment lost 0 bases and the V segment lost 0 bases, leaving 10 bases of the junction unmatched. The CDR3 has 18 amino acids. The CDR3 loop reads CARSLDSGGGFTNYGYTF. CDR3 sequence (DNA): TGTGCCAGAAGCTTGGATTCAGGGGGCGGGTTTACTAACTATGGCTACACCTTC.

In this sample, this clone turned up once. The chain is built from TRBV3-1 (or the pseudogene TRBV3-2) and TRBJ1-5; D is ambiguous. CDR1 is LGHDT, CDR2 YNNKEL, per germline (reference sequence). CDR3 length equals 15 residues. Trimming took 4 bases from V and 0 from J, leaving 10 bases between them. CDR3 in amino acids: CASSRWTASNQPQHF. The CDR3 DNA is TGTGCCAGCAGCCGATGGACTGCTAGCAATCAGCCCCAGCATTTT.